The 3 T cell receptor beta chains below were found in one sample sequenced in a study of blood T cell repertoires in COVID-19. TCRdb's copy holds only in-frame clones and misses some; the assay was immunoSEQ multiplex PCR. The sample lists about 400,000 clones, roughly nine tenths occurring once. The sequenced sample was peripheral blood. The receptors here all came from a man aged 35 to 55 with acute or convalescent COVID-19.

J is TRBJ2-2 and V is TRBV4-1; 9 nucleotides agree with TRBD2. V lost 1 base and J lost 1; bases outside the gene matches: 1. The CDR3 length is 16 residues. Germline CDR1 reads MGHRA; CDR2 reads YSYEKL. The DNA for the CDR3 is TGCGCCAGCAGCCAAGTTAGCGGGAGGAACACCGGGGAGCTGTTTTTT. Amino acids: CASSQVSGRNTGELFF.

V is TRBV28 and J is TRBJ1-4; 8 positions match TRBD1. With 6 bases clipped from V and 8 bases from J, the junction kept 8 bases outside the gene matches. The CDR3 runs 14 residues. The germline V gene encodes CDR1 MDHEN and CDR2 SYDVKM. The CDR3 bases are TGTGCCAGCAGGACGGGACAGGCAAGGGAAAAACTGTTTTTT. Protein sequence: CASRTGQAREKLFF.

V is TRBV7-8 and J is TRBJ2-7, with 12 bases matching TRBD2. The CDR3 spans 16 residues. Trimming removed 1 base from V and 5 bases from J; junction bases left unmatched: 6. CDR1 is SGHVS and CDR2 is FQNEAQ in the germline V gene. The CDR3 DNA follows: TGTGCCAGCAGCTTAGGGTCTAGCGGGAGGGCCAACGAGCAGTACTTC. Protein product: CASSLGSSGRANEQYF.